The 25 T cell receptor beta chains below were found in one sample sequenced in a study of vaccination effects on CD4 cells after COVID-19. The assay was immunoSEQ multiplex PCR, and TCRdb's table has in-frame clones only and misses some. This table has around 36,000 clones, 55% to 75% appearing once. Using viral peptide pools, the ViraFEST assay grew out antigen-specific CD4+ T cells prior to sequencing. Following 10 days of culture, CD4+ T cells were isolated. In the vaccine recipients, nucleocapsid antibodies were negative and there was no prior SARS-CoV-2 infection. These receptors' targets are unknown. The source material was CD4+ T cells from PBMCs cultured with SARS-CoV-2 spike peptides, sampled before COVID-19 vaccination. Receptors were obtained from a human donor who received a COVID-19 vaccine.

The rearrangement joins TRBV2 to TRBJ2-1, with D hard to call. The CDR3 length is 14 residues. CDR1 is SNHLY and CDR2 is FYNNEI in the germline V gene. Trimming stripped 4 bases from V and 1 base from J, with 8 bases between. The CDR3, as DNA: TGTGCCAGCAGTGTACTCGGGTCCTACAATGAGCAGTTCTTC. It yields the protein CASSVLGSYNEQFF.

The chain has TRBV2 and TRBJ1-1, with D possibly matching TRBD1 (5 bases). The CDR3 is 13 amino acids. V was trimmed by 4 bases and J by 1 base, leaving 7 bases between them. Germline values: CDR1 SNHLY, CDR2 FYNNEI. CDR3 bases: TGTGCCAGCAGTGGGGACGGGAACACTGAAGCTTTCTTT. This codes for CASSGDGNTEAFF.

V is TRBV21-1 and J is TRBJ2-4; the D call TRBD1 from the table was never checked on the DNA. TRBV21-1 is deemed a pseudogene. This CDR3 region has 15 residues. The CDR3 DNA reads TGTGCCAGCAGCTTGGAACAGGCAGCCAAAAACATTCAGTACTTC. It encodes CASSLEQAAKNIQYF.

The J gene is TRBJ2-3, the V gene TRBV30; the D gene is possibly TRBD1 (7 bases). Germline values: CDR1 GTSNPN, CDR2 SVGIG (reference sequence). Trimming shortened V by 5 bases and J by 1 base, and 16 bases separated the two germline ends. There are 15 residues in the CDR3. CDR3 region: CAWGAGQPRTDTQYF. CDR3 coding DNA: TGTGCCTGGGGGGCGGGACAGCCTCGCACAGATACGCAGTATTTT.

The CDR3 protein is CASSGRTGWTEAFF. CDR3 DNA: TGTGCCAGCAGTGGGAGGACAGGGTGGACTGAAGCTTTCTTT. The rearrangement uses TRBV2 and TRBJ1-1; 8 bases are a match to TRBD1. This CDR3 spans 14 amino acids. The V gene's germline CDR1 is SNHLY and CDR2 FYNNEI. Losses at the gene ends were 4 bases for V and 5 bases for J; bases not matched to a gene: 6.

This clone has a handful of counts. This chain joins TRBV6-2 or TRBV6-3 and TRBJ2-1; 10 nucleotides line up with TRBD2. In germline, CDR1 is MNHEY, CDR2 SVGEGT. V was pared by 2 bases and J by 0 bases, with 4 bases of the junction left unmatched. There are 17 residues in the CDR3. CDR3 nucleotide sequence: TGTGCCAGCAGTTACCCCAGCGGGGGGGTCTCCTACAATGAGCAGTTCTTC. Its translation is CASSYPSGGVSYNEQFF.

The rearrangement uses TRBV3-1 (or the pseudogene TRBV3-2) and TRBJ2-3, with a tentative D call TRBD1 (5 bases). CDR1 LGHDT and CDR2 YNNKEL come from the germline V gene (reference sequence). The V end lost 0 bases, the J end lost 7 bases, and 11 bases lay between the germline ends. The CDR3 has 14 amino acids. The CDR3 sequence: CASSQDSRANTQYF. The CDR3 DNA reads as TGTGCCAGCAGCCAAGATAGCAGGGCGAATACGCAGTATTTT.

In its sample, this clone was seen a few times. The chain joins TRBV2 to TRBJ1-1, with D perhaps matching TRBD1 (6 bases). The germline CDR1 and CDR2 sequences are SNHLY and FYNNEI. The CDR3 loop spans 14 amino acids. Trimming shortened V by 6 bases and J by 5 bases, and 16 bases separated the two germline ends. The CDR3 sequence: CASRPDSRLTEAFF. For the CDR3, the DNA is TGTGCCAGCAGGCCGGACAGTAGATTGACTGAAGCTTTCTTT.

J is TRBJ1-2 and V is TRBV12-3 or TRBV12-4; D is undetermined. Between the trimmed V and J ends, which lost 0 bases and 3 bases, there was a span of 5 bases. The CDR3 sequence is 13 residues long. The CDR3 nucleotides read TGTGCCAGCAGTTTAGCCCGACACTATGGCTACACCTTC. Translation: CASSLARHYGYTF.

CDR3 amino acids: CASSLREGLNYGYTF. As DNA, the CDR3 is TGCGCCAGCAGCTTACGTGAGGGGTTGAACTATGGCTACACCTTC. This chain joins TRBV5-1 and TRBJ1-2, with D possibly matching TRBD1 (5 bases). V was trimmed by 2 bases and J by 2 bases, leaving 13 bases between them. CDR1 is SGHRS, CDR2 YFSETQ, per germline. This CDR3 has 15 amino acids.

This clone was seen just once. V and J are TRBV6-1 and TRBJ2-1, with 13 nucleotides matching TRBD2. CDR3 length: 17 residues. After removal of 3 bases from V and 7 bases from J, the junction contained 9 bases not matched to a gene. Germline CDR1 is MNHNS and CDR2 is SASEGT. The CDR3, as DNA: TGTGCCAGCAGTGAGCCTTGGACTAGCGGGGGCCTAAATGAGCAGTTCTTC. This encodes CASSEPWTSGGLNEQFF.

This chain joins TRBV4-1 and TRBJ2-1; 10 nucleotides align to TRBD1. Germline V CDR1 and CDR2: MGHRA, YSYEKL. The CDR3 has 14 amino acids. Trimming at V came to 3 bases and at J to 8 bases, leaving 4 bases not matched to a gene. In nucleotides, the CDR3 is TGCGCCAGCAGCCAGGGACAGGGGAATGATGAGCAGTTCTTC. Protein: CASSQGQGNDEQFF.

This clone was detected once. The CDR3 coding sequence is TGTGCCAGCAGCCCAGAGCGGAACTCTGGAAACACCATATATTTT. Translation: CASSPERNSGNTIYF. V gene TRBV4-2 combines with J gene TRBJ1-3, with D uncertain. The germline V and J ends were trimmed by 4 bases and 0 bases, with 10 bases remaining between them. This CDR3 is 15 amino acids long. Germline-derived CDR1 and CDR2 are LGHNA and YNFKEQ.

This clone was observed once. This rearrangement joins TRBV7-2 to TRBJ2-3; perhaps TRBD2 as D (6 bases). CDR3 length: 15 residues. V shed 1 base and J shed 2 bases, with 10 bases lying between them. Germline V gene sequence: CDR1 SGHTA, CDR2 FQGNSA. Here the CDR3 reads CASSLEAGPTDTQYF. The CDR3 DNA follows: TGTGCCAGCAGCTTAGAGGCGGGACCCACAGATACGCAGTATTTT.

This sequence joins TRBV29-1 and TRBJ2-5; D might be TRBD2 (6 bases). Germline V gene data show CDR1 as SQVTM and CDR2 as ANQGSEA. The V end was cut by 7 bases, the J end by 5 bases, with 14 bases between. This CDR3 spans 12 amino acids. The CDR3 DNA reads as TGCAGCGCCGGGACTTCCGACGAGACCCAGTACTTC. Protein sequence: CSAGTSDETQYF. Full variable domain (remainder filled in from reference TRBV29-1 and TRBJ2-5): SAVISQKPSRDICQRGTSLTIQCQVDSQVTMMFWYRQQPGQSLTLIATANQGSEATYESGFVIDKFPISRPNLTFSTLTVSNMSPEDSSIYLCSAGTSDETQYFGPGTRLLVL.

CDR3 DNA: TGCAGCGTTCTGTTGGGGAAGGAGACCCAGTACTTC. Amino acids: CSVLLGKETQYF. The chain is built from TRBV29-1 and TRBJ2-5; D remains unclear. This CDR3 region has 12 residues. V lost 5 bases, J lost 5 bases, and 12 bases lay in between. Germline assignment: CDR1 SQVTM and CDR2 ANQGSEA.

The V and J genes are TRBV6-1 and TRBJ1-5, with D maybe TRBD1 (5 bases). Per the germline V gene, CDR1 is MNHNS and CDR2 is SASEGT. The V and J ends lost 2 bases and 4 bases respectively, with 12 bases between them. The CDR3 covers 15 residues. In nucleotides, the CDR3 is TGTGCCAGCAGTGAATTCATAGGGGCGAATCAGCCCCAGCATTTT. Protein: CASSEFIGANQPQHF.

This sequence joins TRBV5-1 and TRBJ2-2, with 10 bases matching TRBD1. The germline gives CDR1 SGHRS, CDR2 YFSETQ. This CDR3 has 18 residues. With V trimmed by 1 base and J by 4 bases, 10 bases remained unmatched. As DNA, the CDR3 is TGCGCCAGCAGCTTGTTCCCGGGACAGGGGTCGGCCACCGGGGAGCTGTTTTTT. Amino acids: CASSLFPGQGSATGELFF.

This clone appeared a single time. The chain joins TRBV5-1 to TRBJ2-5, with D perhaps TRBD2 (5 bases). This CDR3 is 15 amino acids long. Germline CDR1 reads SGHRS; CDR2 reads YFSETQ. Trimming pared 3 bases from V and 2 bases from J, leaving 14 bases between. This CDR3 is CASSSEVGQQETQYF. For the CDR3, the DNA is TGCGCCAGCAGCTCGGAGGTAGGGCAGCAAGAGACCCAGTACTTC. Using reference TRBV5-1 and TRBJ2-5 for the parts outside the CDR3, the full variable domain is KAGVTQTPRYLIKTRGQQVTLSCSPISGHRSVSWYQQTPGQGLQFLFEYFSETQRNKGNFPGRFSGRQFSNSRSEMNVSTLELGDSALYLCASSSEVGQQETQYFGPGTRLLVL.

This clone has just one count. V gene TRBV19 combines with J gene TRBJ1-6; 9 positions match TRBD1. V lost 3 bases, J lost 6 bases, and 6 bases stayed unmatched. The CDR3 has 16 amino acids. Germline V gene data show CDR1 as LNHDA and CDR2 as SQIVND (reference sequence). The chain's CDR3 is CASSIGGTGINSPLHF. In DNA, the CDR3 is TGTGCCAGTAGTATTGGCGGGACAGGGATTAATTCACCCCTCCACTTT.

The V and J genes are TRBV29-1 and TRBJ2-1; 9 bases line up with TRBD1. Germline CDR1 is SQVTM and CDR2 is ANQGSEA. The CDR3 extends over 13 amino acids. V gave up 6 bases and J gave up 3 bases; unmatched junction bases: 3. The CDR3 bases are TGCAGCGTGGGACAGGGCGGCTACAATGAGCAGTTCTTC. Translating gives CSVGQGGYNEQFF.

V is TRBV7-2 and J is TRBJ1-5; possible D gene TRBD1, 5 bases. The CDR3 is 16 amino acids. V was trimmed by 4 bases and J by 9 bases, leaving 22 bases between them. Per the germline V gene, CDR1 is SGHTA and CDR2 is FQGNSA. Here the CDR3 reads CASSSPLRGKIMPQHF. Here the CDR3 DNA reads TGTGCCAGCAGCTCTCCCCTTCGGGGGAAAATCATGCCCCAGCATTTT. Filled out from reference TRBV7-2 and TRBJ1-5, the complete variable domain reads GAGVSQSPSNKVTEKGKDVELRCDPISGHTALYWYRQSLGQGLEFLIYFQGNSAPDKSGLPSDRFSAERTGGSVSTLTIQRTQQEDSAVYLCASSSPLRGKIMPQHFGDGTRLSIL.

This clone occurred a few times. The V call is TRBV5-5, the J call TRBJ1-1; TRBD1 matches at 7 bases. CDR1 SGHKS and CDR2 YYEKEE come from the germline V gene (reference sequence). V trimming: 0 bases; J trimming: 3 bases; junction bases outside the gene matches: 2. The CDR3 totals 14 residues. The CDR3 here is CASSLGQGYTEAFF. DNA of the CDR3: TGTGCCAGCAGCTTGGGACAGGGTTACACTGAAGCTTTCTTT.

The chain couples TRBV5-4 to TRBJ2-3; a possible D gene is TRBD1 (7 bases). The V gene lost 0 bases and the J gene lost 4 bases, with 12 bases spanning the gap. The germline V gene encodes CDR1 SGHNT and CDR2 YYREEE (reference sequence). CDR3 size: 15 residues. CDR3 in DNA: TGTGCCAGCAGCTTGGTAGGAGGGGGCGCAGATACGCAGTATTTT. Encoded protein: CASSLVGGGADTQYF.

The CDR3 region is CASSHGPISGNTIYF. In DNA, the CDR3 is TGCGCCAGCAGCCATGGACCGATCTCTGGAAACACCATATATTTT. The V and J genes are TRBV4-1 and TRBJ1-3, with D unclear. The CDR3 contains 15 residues. V dropped 3 bases and J dropped 0 bases, with 9 bases sitting between them. Germline V CDR1 and CDR2: MGHRA, YSYEKL.